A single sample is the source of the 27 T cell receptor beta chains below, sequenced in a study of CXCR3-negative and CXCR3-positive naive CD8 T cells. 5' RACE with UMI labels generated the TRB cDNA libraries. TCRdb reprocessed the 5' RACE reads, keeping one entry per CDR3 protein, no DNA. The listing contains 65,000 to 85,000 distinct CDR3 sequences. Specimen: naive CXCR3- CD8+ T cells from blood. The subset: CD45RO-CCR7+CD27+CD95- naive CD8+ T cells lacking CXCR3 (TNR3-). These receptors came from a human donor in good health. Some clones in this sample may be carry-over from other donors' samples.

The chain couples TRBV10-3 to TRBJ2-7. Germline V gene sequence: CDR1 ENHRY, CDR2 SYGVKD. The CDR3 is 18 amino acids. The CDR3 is CAISEGWQASDGSYEQYF.

The CDR3 here is CAISESTSSYEQYF. The J gene is TRBJ2-7, the V gene TRBV10-3. In germline, CDR1 is ENHRY, CDR2 SYGVKD. The CDR3 extends over 14 amino acids.

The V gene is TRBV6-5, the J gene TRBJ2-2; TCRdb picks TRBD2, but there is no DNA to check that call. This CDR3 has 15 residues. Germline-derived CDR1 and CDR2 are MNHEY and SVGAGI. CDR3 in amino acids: CASSRTSGNTGELFF.

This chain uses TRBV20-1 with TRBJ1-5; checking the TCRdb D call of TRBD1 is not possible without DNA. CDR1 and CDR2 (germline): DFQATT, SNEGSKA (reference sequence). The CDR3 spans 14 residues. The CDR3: CSARVGGNNQPQHF.

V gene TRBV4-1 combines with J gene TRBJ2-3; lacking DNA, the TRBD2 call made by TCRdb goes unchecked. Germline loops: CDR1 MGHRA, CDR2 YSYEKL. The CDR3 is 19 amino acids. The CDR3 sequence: CASSQVGFGAGGSTDTQYF.

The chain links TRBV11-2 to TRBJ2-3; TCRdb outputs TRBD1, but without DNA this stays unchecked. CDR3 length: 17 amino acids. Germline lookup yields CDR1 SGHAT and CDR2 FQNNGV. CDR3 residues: CASSPLRTGINTDTQYF.

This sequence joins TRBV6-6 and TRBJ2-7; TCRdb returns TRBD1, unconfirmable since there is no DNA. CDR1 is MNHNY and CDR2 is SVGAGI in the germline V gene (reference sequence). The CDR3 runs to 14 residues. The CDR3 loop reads CASTKWGQGYEQYF.

This CDR3 is CASSAFGGAPGAEAFF. The chain recombines TRBV9 with TRBJ1-1; the TCRdb D gene call, TRBD1, has no DNA to confirm it. Looked up from germline, CDR1 is SGDLS and CDR2 is YYNGEE. The CDR3 spans 16 residues.

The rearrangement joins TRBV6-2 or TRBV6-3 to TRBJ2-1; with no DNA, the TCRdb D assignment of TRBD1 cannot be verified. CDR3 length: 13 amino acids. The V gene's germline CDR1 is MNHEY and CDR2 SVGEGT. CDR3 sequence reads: CASSYQGANEQFF.

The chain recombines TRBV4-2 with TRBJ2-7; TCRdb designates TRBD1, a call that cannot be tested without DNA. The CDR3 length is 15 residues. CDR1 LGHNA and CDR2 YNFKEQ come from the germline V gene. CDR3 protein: CASNPGQGSSYEQYF.

The CDR3 loop reads CSVAGTVYNEQFF. This chain links TRBV29-1 with TRBJ2-1; TCRdb selects TRBD2, and the lack of DNA leaves this call unchecked. Germline V CDR1 and CDR2: SQVTM, ANQGSEA. This CDR3 spans 13 amino acids.

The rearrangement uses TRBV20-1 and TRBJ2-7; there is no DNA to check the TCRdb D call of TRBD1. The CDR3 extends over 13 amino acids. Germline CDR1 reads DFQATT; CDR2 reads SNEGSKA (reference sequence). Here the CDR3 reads CSARSDREYEQYF.

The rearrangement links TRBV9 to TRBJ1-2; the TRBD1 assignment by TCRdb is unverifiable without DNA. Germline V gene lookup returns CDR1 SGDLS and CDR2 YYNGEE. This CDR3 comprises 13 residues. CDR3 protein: CASRQGGSYGYTF. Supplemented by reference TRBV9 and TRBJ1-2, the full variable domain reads DSGVTQTPKHLITATGQRVTLRCSPRSGDLSVYWYQQSLDQGLQFLIQYYNGEERAKGNILERFSAQQFPDLHSELNLSSLELGDSALYFCASRQGGSYGYTFGSGTRLTVV.

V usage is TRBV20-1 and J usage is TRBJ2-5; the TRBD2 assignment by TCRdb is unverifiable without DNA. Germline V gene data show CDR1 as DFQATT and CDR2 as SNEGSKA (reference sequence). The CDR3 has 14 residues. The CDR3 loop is CSARAGTSQETQYF.

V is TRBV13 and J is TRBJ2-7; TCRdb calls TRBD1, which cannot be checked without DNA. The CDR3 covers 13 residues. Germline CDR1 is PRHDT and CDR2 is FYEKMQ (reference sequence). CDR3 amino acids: CASSWGATHEQYF. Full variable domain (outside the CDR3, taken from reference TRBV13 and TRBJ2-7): AAGVIQSPRHLIKEKRETATLKCYPIPRHDTVYWYQQGPGQDPQFLISFYEKMQSDKGSIPDRFSAQQFSDYHSELNMSSLELGDSALYFCASSWGATHEQYFGPGTRLTVT.

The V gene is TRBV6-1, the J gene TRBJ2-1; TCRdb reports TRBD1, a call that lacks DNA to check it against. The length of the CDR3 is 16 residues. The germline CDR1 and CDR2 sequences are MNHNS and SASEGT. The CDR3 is CASSEVDRVGYSEQFF.

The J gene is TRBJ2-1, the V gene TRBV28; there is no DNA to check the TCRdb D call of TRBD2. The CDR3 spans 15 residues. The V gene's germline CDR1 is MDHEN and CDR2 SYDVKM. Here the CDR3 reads CASSLSSWAGNEQFF.

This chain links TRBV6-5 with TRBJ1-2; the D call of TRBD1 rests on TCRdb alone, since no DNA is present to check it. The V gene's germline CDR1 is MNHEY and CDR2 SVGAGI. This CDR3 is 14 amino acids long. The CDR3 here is CASSYSPGGYGYTF.

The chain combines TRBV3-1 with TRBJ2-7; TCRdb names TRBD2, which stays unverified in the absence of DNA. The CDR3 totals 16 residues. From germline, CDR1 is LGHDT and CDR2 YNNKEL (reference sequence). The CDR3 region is CASSQEGLALSYEQYF.

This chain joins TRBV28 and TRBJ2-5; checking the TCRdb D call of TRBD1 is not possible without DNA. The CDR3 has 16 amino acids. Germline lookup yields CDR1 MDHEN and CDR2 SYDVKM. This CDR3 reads CASSSGTGGGRETQYF.

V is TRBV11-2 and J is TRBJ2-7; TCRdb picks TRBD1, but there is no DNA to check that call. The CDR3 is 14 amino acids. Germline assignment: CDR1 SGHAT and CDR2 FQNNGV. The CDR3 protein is CASSLSWGAYEQYF.

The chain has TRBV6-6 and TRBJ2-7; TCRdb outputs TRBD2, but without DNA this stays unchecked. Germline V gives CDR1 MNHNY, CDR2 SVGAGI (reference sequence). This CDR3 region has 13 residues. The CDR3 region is CASSYSGPYEQYF.

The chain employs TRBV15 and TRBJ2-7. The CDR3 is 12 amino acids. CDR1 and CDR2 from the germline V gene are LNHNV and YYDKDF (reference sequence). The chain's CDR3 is CATSTGPYEQYF. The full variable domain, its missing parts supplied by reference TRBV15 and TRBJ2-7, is DAMVIQNPRYQVTQFGKPVTLSCSQTLNHNVMYWYQQKSSQAPKLLFHYYDKDFNNEADTPDNFQSRRPNTSFCFLDIRSPGLGDTAMYLCATSTGPYEQYFGPGTRLTVT.

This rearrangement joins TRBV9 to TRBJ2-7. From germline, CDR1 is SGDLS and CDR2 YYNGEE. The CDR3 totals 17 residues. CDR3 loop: CASSSTSYGGSPYEQYF.

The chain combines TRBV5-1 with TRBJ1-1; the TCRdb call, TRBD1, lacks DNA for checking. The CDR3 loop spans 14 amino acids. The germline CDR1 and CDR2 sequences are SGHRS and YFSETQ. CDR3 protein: CATRQYPSSAEAFF. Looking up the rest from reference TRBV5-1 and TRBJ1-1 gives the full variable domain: KAGVTQTPRYLIKTRGQQVTLSCSPISGHRSVSWYQQTPGQGLQFLFEYFSETQRNKGNFPGRFSGRQFSNSRSEMNVSTLELGDSALYLCATRQYPSSAEAFFGQGTRLTVV.

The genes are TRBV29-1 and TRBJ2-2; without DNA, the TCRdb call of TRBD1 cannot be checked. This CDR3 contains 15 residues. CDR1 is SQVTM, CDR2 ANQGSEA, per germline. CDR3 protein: CSWGNRGQNTGELFF.

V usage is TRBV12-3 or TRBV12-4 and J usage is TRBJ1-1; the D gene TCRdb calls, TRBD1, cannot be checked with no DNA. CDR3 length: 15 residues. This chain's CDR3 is CASSSLTGPNTEAFF.